This entry features one T cell receptor beta chain sequence. The sample belongs to a study of blood T cell repertoires in COVID-19. The trim removed 4 bases at V and 7 bases at J, leaving 8 bases unmatched. The CDR3 has 15 amino acids. The germline gives CDR1 SGHTS, CDR2 YDEGEE. Method: immunoSEQ multiplex PCR; TCRdb's copy keeps in-frame clones and lacks some. The repertoire holds 35,000 to 50,000 clones, with roughly 84% as singletons. This chain links TRBV5-8 with TRBJ1-6; TRBD1 matches 7 bases. The TCR comes from a man between 65 and 85 years old with acute or convalescent COVID-19. What was sequenced was peripheral blood. Here the CDR3 DNA reads TGTGCCAGCAGCAAGGGACAGCGAAAGAATTCACCCCTCCACTTT. As protein: CASSKGQRKNSPLHF.